One T cell receptor (beta chain) is described in this entry. Antigen specificity is unknown. An expansion of CD8+CD57+ cells by flow cytometry had been shown in patients chosen for sequencing. All patients were therapy-naive when blood was sampled. The data derive from a study of CD8+CD57+ T cells in acquired aplastic anemia. Study-wide context: CD4+ and CD8+ cells, once sorted, gave DNA averaging around 3.4 ug. Study-wide findings and caveats: Patients were compared with controls for CD8+ Simpson's diversity, and no significant difference emerged.

Researchers used genomic DNA as the template to profile TCR beta VDJ and CDR3. One entry per CDR3 protein results from TCRdb running MiXCR on the reads. The sample lists some 180,000 distinct CDR3 sequences; 48% were seen once. CDR3 size: 14 residues. Germline loops: CDR1 GTSNPN, CDR2 SVGIG (reference sequence). The junction had 6 bases not matched to a gene; V was cut back by 0 bases and J by 5 bases. The material sequenced was sorted CD4+, CD8+, or CD8+CD57+ T cells (not recorded which) from PBMCs. The chain couples TRBV30 to TRBJ2-5, with 7 bases lining up with TRBD1. The clonotype originates from a human donor with aplastic anemia. CDR3: CAWSVGGQKETQYF. CDR3 nucleotides: TGTGCCTGGAGTGTAGGGGGCCAAAAGGAGACCCAGTACTTC.